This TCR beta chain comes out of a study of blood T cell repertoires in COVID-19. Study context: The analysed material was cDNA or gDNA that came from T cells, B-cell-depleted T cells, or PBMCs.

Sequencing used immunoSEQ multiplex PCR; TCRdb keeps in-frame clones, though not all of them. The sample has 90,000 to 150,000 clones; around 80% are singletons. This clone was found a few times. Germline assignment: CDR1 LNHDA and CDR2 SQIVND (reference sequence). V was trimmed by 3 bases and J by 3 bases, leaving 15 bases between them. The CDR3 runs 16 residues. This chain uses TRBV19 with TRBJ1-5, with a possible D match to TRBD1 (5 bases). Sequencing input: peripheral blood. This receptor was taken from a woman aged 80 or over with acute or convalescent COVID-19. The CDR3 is CASSINHQGYNQPQHF. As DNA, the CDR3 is TGTGCCAGTAGTATTAACCATCAGGGTTACAATCAGCCCCAGCATTTT.